This section outlines one TCR beta chain sequence together with its context. In assigning cohorts, the study relied on participant-reported clinical history. Either two negative PCRs, clearance, or symptom resolution qualified Cohort 3 donors as recovered. In the authors' workflow: Estimation of nucleated cell counts was performed using reference gene primer amplification. Libraries were prepared by immunoSEQ multiplex PCR; TCRdb keeps only in-frame clonotypes and omits some of them. That table supplies the V and J calls and clone size; D and trimming were determined from the DNA. There are a few hundred thousand clones in the sample; roughly 90% occur only once, and approximately 17% lies in the top ten. This record belongs to a study of blood T cell repertoires in COVID-19. At the level of the study: Some COVID-19 samples were acute and others convalescent; all came from the United States, Italy and Spain.

There are 11 residues in the CDR3. V was pared by 6 bases and J by 9 bases, with 8 bases between. This chain connects TRBV12-3 or TRBV12-4 to TRBJ2-2; D is ambiguous. Sequenced input: PBMCs or T cells enriched from blood (not recorded which). This TCR derives from a woman in her 30s who had recovered from COVID-19. The chain's CDR3 is CASSFERELFF. For the CDR3, the DNA is TGTGCCAGCAGCTTCGAGCGGGAGCTGTTTTTT.